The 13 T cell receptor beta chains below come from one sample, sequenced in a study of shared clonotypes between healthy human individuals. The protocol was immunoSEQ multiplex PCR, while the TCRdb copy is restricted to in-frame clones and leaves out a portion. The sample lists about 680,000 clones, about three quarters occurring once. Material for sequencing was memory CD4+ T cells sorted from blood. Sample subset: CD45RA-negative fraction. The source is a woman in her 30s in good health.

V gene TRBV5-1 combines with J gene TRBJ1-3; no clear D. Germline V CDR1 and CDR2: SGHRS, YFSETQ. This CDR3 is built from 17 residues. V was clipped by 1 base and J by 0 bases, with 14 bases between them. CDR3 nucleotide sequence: TGCGCCAGCAGCTTGTCGGCCGCTGGATACTCTGGAAACACCATATATTTT. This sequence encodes CASSLSAAGYSGNTIYF. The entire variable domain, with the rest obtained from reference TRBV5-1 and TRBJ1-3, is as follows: KAGVTQTPRYLIKTRGQQVTLSCSPISGHRSVSWYQQTPGQGLQFLFEYFSETQRNKGNFPGRFSGRQFSNSRSEMNVSTLELGDSALYLCASSLSAAGYSGNTIYFGEGSWLTVV.

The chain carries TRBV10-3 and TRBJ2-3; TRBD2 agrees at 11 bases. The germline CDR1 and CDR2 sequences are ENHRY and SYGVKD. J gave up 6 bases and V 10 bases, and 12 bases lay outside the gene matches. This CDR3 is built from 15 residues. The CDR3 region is CATRGTSGRVDTQYF. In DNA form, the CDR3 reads TGTGCCACCCGGGGCACTAGCGGGAGAGTGGATACGCAGTATTTT.

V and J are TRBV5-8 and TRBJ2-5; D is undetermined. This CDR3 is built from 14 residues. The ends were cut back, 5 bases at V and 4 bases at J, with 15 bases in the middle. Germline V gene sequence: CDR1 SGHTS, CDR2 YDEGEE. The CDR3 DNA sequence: TGTGCCAGCAGGAGAGAAACCATCCGAGAGACCCAGTACTTC. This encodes CASRRETIRETQYF. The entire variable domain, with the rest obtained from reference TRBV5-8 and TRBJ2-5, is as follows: EAGVTQSPTHLIKTRGQQATLRCSPISGHTSVYWYQQALGLGLQFLLWYDEGEERNRGNFPPRFSGRQFPNYSSELNVNALELEDSALYLCASRRETIRETQYFGPGTRLLVL.

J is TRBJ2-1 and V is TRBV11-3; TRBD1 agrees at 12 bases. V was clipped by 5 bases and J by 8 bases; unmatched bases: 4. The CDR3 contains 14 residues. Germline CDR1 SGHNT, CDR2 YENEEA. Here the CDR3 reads CASSEGQGADEQFF. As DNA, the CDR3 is TGTGCCAGCAGCGAGGGACAGGGGGCAGATGAGCAGTTCTTC.

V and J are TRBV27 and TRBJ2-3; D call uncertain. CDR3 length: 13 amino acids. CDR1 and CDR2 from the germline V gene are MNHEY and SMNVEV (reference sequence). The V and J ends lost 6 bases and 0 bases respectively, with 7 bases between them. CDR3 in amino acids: CASRNPSTDTQYF. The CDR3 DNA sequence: TGTGCCAGCAGGAACCCTAGCACAGATACGCAGTATTTT.

CDR3: CASSRNEKLFF. Written as DNA, the CDR3 is TGTGCCAGCAGTAGAAATGAAAAACTGTTTTTT. The chain links TRBV28 to TRBJ1-4, with D hard to call. The CDR3 covers 11 residues. Trimming pared 5 bases from V and 5 bases from J, leaving 3 bases between. Germline CDR1 and CDR2: MDHEN and SYDVKM.

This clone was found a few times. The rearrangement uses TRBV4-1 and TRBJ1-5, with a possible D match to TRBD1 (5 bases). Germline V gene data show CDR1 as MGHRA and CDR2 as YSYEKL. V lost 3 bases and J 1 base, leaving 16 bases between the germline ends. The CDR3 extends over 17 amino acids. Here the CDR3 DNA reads TGCGCCAGCAGCCAGGCAGGGCAGGGAAGAAGCAATCAGCCCCAGCATTTT. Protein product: CASSQAGQGRSNQPQHF.

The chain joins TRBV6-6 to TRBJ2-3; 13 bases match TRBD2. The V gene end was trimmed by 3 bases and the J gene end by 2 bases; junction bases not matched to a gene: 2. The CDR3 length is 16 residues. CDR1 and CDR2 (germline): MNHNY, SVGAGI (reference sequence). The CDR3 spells CASSYTSGRATDTQYF. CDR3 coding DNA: TGTGCCAGCAGTTATACTAGCGGGAGGGCCACAGATACGCAGTATTTT.

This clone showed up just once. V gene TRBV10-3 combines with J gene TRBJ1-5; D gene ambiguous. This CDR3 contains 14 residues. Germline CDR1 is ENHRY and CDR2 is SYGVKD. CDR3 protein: CATQEQTTGQPQHF. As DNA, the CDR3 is TGTGCTACCCAAGAGCAAACCACGGGTCAGCCCCAGCATTTT.

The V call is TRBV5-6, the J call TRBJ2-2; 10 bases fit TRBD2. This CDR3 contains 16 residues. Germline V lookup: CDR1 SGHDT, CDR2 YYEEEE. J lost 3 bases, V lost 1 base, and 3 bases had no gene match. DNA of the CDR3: TGTGCCAGCAGCTTGTTAGGACTAGCGGACACCGGGGAGCTGTTTTTT. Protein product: CASSLLGLADTGELFF.

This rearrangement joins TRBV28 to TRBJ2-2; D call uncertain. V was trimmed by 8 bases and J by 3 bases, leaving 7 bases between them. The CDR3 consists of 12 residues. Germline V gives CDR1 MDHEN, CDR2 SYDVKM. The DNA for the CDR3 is TGTGCCAGCTTAGGCGACACCGGGGAGCTGTTTTTT. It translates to CASLGDTGELFF.

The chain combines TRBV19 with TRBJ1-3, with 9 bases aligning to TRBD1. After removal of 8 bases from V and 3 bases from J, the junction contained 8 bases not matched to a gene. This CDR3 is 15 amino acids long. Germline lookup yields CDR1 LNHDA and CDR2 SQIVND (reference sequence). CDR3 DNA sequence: TGTGCCAGTCGACCTACAGGGGGCCTTGGAAACACCATATATTTT. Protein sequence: CASRPTGGLGNTIYF. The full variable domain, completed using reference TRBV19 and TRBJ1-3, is DGGITQSPKYLFRKEGQNVTLSCEQNLNHDAMYWYRQDPGQGLRLIYYSQIVNDFQKGDIAEGYSVSREKKESFPLTVTSAQKNPTAFYLCASRPTGGLGNTIYFGEGSWLTVV.

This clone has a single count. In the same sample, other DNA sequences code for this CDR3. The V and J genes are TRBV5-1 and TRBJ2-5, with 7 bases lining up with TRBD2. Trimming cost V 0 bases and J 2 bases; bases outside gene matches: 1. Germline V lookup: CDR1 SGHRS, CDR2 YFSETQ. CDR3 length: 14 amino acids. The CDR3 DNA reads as TGCGCCAGCAGCTTGGTCGGGGGGCAAGAGACCCAGTACTTC. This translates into CASSLVGGQETQYF.